The source of this T cell receptor (beta chain) is a study of cytomegalovirus exposure and HLA in healthy donors. Germline V gene lookup returns CDR1 SGHDN and CDR2 FVKESK. With V trimmed by 0 bases and J by 6 bases, 3 bases remained unmatched. The CDR3 spans 14 residues. PCR primers comprised 60 Vbeta and 13 Jbeta primers. The data were produced by immunoSEQ multiplex PCR, yet TCRdb's version contains in-frame clones alone and is incomplete. The sample carries roughly 120,000 clones, roughly 77% recorded once. Study results and caveats: Researchers reported in a later analysis that a missense DCLRE1C variant was tied to TCR beta V- and J-gene trimming. The study designated 160 or so TCR beta chains cytomegalovirus-associated.

This clone has only a few counts. The antigen remains unidentified. Sequencing was done on a sample of PBMCs. This receptor was obtained from a woman in her 30s in good health and CMV-seronegative. This chain joins TRBV14 and TRBJ1-2; 8 bases fit TRBD1. The DNA for the CDR3 is TGTGCCAGCAGCCAAGATTTGACAGGGGATGGCTACACCTTC. This sequence encodes CASSQDLTGDGYTF.